Listed below are T cell receptor beta chains from one sample, sequenced in a study of blood T cell repertoires in COVID-19. Using immunoSEQ multiplex PCR, the repertoire was profiled, and TCRdb retains in-frame clones only, with some absent. The sample holds 80,000 to 100,000 clones, roughly 82% seen once. Source material: peripheral blood. The source is a man between 70 and 80 years old with active or convalescent COVID-19. CDR3s include the opening cysteine and the closing phenylalanine or tryptophan. D genes are given only for firm matches. Expanded clones get a size class; other rows say once, few or many, or leave the size out.

>TRBJ1-1|TRBV6-6|TRBD1|.
TGTGCCAGCACTCCGGACAGGGGTCACACTGAAGCTTTCTTT
CASTPDRGHTEAFF
>TRBJ2-7|TRBV6-5|.|.
TGTGCCAGCAGGCCAAGCGGTACAGTTGACGAGCAGTACTTC
CASRPSGTVDEQYF
>TRBJ1-5|TRBV5-8|.|.
TGTGCCAGCAGCTTGGCGAGGGCTTGGGGCAATCAGCCCCAGCATTTT
CASSLARAWGNQPQHF
>TRBJ1-3|TRBV7-3|.|once
TGTGCCAGCAGCTCCCAACCAGGGGCCGGAAACACCATATATTTT
CASSSQPGAGNTIYF
>TRBJ2-3|TRBV2|.|.
TGTGCCAGCAGTGAAGGGGGCAGGGGCACAGATACGCAGTATTTT
CASSEGGRGTDTQYF
>TRBJ1-6|TRBV7-2|.|.
TGTGCCAGCAGCCAACAGATCCGGAATTCACCCCTCCACTTT
CASSQQIRNSPLHF
>TRBJ2-3|TRBV5-1|TRBD1|once
TGCGCCAGCAGCTCGGGACAGGGTGTCCACACAGATACGCAGTATTTT
CASSSGQGVHTDTQYF
>TRBJ1-2|TRBV6-5|.|.
TGTGCCAGCAGAAACCAAGCTGGAGACTATGGCTACACCTTC
CASRNQAGDYGYTF
>TRBJ1-1|TRBV20-1|.|few
TGCAGTGCTAGTCGGGACATGAACACTGAAGCTTTCTTT
CSASRDMNTEAFF
>TRBJ2-1|TRBV27|.|.
TGTGCCAGCAGTTTCGGCGGGAACTCCTACAATGAGCAGTTCTTC
CASSFGGNSYNEQFF